This entry features one T cell receptor beta chain sequence. Its target is not known. Generated by immunoSEQ multiplex PCR, the TCRdb table keeps only in-frame clones and is missing some. The profile shows 90,000 to 150,000 clones, less than 90% of them singletons. The data stem from a study of T cell responses to AZD1222 COVID-19 vaccine. General observations from the study: Regions 160-218 and 743-854 held dominance among vaccine-associated CD4 TCRs, which spanned spike. Increases in Spike-specific TCR breadth and depth were seen after two AZD1222 doses. White British donors predominated, females outnumbered males, and clonal diversity was possibly underestimated.

V lost 5 bases and J 12 bases, leaving 19 bases between the germline ends. CDR3 length: 13 amino acids. The rearrangement joins TRBV12-3 or TRBV12-4 to TRBJ1-2; TRBD1 is a possible D gene (5 bases). The receptor comes from an adult in good health. The material sequenced was peripheral blood, taken on day 0 of AZD1222 vaccination. The CDR3 region is CASSPEGFRGNTF. In DNA form, the CDR3 reads TGTGCCAGCAGTCCGGAGGGGTTTCGAGGTAACACCTTC.